This T cell receptor (beta chain) originates from a study of memory CD4+ T cells and cytomegalovirus serostatus. About the research overall: Healthy Belgian adult donors included about nine CMV-positive and 24 CMV-negative people.

The sort gate was single viable CD3+CD4+CD8-CD45RO+ cells for memory CD4+ T cells. Donors' CMV status reflects serum IgG against pp150, pp28, p38, p52. Germline V gene data show CDR1 as MDHEN and CDR2 as SYDVKM. Trimming cost V 6 bases and J 6 bases, with 14 bases left between them. The CDR3 is 14 amino acids. Whole-study findings and limits: Each of 55 to 80 CMV-associated TCRbeta sequences occurred in one to five individuals.

Per the original methods: Out-of-frame sequences were removed, leaving 2 million or so distinct TCRbeta sequences. Data came from immunoSEQ multiplex PCR; TCRdb stores just in-frame clones and leaves some out. V, J and clone size derive from that table, while D and trimming were established from the DNA sequence. The sample has about 50,000 clones, under 80% seen once. To note about this clone: Antigen specificity is unknown.

This chain joins TRBV28 and TRBJ2-2; tentative D call: TRBD1 (5 bases). The TCR was taken from an adult in good health and CMV-seronegative. The sequencing input was memory CD4+ T cells from blood. The CDR3 DNA reads as TGTGCCAGCAGGTTGGACACAGGACCCGGGGAGCTGTTTTTT. Residues: CASRLDTGPGELFF.